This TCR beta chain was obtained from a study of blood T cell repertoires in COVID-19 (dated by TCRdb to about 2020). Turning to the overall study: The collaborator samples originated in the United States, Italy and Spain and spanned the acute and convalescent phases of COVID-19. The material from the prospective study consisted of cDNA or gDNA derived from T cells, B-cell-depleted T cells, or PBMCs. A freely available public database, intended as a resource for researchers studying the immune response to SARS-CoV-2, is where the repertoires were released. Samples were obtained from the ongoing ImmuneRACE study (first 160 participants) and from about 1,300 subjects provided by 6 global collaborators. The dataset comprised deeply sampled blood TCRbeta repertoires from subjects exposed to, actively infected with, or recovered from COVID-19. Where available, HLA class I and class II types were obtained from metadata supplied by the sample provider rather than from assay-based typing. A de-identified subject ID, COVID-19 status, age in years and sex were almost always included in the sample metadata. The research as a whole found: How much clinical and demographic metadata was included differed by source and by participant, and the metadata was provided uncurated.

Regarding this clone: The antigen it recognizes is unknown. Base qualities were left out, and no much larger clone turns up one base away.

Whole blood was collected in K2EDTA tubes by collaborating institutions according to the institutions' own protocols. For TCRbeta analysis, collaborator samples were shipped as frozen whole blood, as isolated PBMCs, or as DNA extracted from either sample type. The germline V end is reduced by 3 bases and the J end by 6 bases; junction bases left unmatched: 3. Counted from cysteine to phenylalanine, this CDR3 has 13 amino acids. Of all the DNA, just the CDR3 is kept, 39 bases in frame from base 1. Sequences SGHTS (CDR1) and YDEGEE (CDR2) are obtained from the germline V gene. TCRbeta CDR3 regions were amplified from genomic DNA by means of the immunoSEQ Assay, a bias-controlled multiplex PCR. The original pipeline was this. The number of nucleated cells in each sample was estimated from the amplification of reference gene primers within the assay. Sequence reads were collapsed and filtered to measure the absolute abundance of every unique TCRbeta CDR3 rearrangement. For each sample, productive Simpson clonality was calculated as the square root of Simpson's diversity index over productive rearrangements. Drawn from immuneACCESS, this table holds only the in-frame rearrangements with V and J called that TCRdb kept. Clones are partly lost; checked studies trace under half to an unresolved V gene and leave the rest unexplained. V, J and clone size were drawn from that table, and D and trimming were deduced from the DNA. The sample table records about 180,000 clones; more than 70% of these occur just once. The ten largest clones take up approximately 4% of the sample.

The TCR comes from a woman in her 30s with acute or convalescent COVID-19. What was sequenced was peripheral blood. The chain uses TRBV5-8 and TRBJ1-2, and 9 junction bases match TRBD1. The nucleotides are TGTGCCAGCAGCTCCGGGACAGGGAATGGCTACACCTTC. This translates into CASSSGTGNGYTF.